The sequence of this T cell receptor beta chain was determined in a study of T-cell memory formation after mild COVID-19. Study-level points and caveats: The finding that pre-infection memory included some responding clones suggested that cross-reactive memory joined.

This clonotype was seen many times. Antigen: not known. Per germline, CDR1 DFQATT and CDR2 SNEGSKA (reference sequence). There are 13 residues in the CDR3. V lost 4 bases and J lost 5; bases outside the gene matches: 7. Each CDR3 protein is one row after TCRdb ran MiXCR on the 5' RACE reads. The sample consists of 250,000 to 300,000 distinct CDR3 sequences, 15% to 20% of them appearing once. The rearrangement joins TRBV20-1 to TRBJ2-7, with 8 bases fitting TRBD1. This TCR was sampled from a man aged 18 to 35 who had mild COVID-19 (a few samples of this study predate the infection). Cell type and time point are not known. The sample comprised PBMCs or a T cell subset sorted from them (not recorded which). The CDR3 DNA follows: TGCAGTGCTAAAGGACAGGGCCTAGACGAGCAGTACGTC. Amino acid sequence: CSAKGQGLDEQYV.